The rows below give T cell receptor beta chains drawn from one sample of a study of cytomegalovirus exposure and HLA in healthy donors. Repertoires were generated with immunoSEQ multiplex PCR, while TCRdb's copy carries only in-frame clones and drops some. This table has roughly 170,000 clones, approximately 85% appearing once. Sequenced material: PBMCs. The receptors were gathered from a girl between 5 and 17 years old in good health and CMV-seropositive. CDR3s include the opening cysteine and the closing phenylalanine or tryptophan. Fields, in order: D gene, clone size, V gene, J gene, CDR3 DNA, CDR3 protein. The D gene is left open where the match is weak. Size tells how often a clone was seen (once, few, many) or the class of an expanded clone, and some rows leave it out.

TRBD1	.	TRBV6-5	TRBJ1-1	TGTGCCAGCAGAAAAACCGGGACAGGGAACACTGAAGCTTTCTTT	CASRKTGTGNTEAFF
TRBD1	few	TRBV2	TRBJ1-5	TGTGCCAGCAGTGACAGGGGGTCGGATCAGCCCCAGCATTTT	CASSDRGSDQPQHF
TRBD2	.	TRBV13	TRBJ2-1	TGTGCCAGCAGCTCCAAGGGGACTAGCGGGGGTGACAGCTCCTACAATGAGCAGTTCTTC	CASSSKGTSGGDSSYNEQFF
.	.	TRBV6-5	TRBJ1-2	TGTGCCAGCAGTACCAACAGGGTGGTGGAGGGCTACACCTTC	CASSTNRVVEGYTF
.	few	TRBV6-1	TRBJ2-7	TGTGCCAGCAGAAACAGGGTCAGATACTTC	CASRNRVRYF
TRBD1	once	TRBV18	TRBJ1-1	TGTGCCAGCTCACCGGAGACAGGGATGAACACTGAAGCTTTCTTT	CASSPETGMNTEAFF
.	.	TRBV4-1	TRBJ2-7	TGCGCCAGCAGCCCCAACAGAGATCCTCGCTACGAGCAGTACTTC	CASSPNRDPRYEQYF
.	.	TRBV7-9	TRBJ1-4	TGTGCCAGCAGCTTAGCGGGGCCCACTAATGAAAAACTGTTTTTT	CASSLAGPTNEKLFF
.	few	TRBV10-3	TRBJ1-5	TGTGCCATCGGGGGGAGCAATCAGCCCCAGCATTTT	CAIGGSNQPQHF
.	.	TRBV6-1	TRBJ2-2	TGTGCCAGCAGTGTACAGCTAAACACCGGGGAGCTGTTTTTT	CASSVQLNTGELFF
.	.	TRBV7-9	TRBJ1-2	TGTGCCAGCAGCCCAAACTGGGGCGGAATAGCTAACTATGGCTACACCTTC	CASSPNWGGIANYGYTF
TRBD1	few	TRBV5-5	TRBJ2-7	TGTGCCAGCAGCTTGCACGTTGGACAGGGAAGACTTTACGAGCAGTACTTC	CASSLHVGQGRLYEQYF
TRBD1	.	TRBV7-9	TRBJ1-1	TGTGCCAGCAGCTTGGACAGGGGTAACACTGAAGCTTTCTTT	CASSLDRGNTEAFF
.	.	TRBV18	TRBJ1-4	TGTGCCAGCTCACCTGGGCAGGTCCCTGAAAAACTGTTTTTT	CASSPGQVPEKLFF
.	.	TRBV2	TRBJ2-1	TGTGCCAGCAGTGAATTCGAGGTTAGACAGCCCCACAATGAGCAGTTCTTC	CASSEFEVRQPHNEQFF
.	.	TRBV7-9	TRBJ1-1	TGTGCCAGCAGCTTAGCTTCCGGGAACACTGAAGCTTTCTTT	CASSLASGNTEAFF
TRBD1	.	TRBV5-1	TRBJ2-2	TGCGCCAGCAGGGGTCCGGGACAGGGAATTGAAGGATGGACCGGGGAGCTGTTTTTT	CASRGPGQGIEGWTGELFF
.	.	TRBV4-2	TRBJ1-2	TGTGCCAGCAGCCATGTCTGGCGGGGTTCGGACTCCCAGCTGCCTAACTATGGCTACACCTTC	CASSHVWRGSDSQLPNYGYTF
.	.	TRBV7-9	TRBJ1-2	TGTGCCAGCAGCTTACTTTGGAGGGGCGCGGGCTACACCTTC	CASSLLWRGAGYTF
TRBD1	.	TRBV28	TRBJ1-3	TGTGCCAGCCTACCTCACAGGGGAACTGGAAACACCATATATTTT	CASLPHRGTGNTIYF
.	.	TRBV4-1	TRBJ2-3	TGCGCCAGCAGCCAAGATGCGGGGTTAGATACGCAGTATTTT	CASSQDAGLDTQYF
TRBD2	once	TRBV29-1	TRBJ2-5	TGCAGCGTTACCCTAGCGGGGATGTTGGAGACCCAGTACTTC	CSVTLAGMLETQYF
TRBD1	.	TRBV18	TRBJ1-1	TGTGCCAGCTCACCACGGAGGTCTGAGGGGGCATCGGGGAACACTGAAGCTTTCTTT	CASSPRRSEGASGNTEAFF
.	.	TRBV5-1	TRBJ1-1	TGCGCCAGCAGCTTGGAGTCAGGGGACACTGAAGCTTTCTTT	CASSLESGDTEAFF
.	.	TRBV6-5	TRBJ2-7	TGTGCCAGCAGTTTCTCTCCGGACACCTTTACCTACGAGCAGTACTTC	CASSFSPDTFTYEQYF
TRBD2	.	TRBV27	TRBJ2-1	TGTGCCAGCAGTCGCGGGACTAGCTACAATGAGCAGTTCTTC	CASSRGTSYNEQFF
.	.	TRBV9	TRBJ1-6	TGTGCCAGCAGCCGAGATACAGGGTCCAATTCACCCCTCCACTTT	CASSRDTGSNSPLHF
TRBD1	.	TRBV19	TRBJ2-1	TGTGCCAGTAGTCTCGGACAGGGGCCATACAATGAGCAGTTCTTC	CASSLGQGPYNEQFF
.	.	TRBV7-8	TRBJ1-4	TGTGCCAGCAGCTTAAAGGGGTCACAGACTAATGAAAAACTGTTTTTT	CASSLKGSQTNEKLFF
.	.	TRBV7-2	TRBJ2-4	TGTGCCAGCAGCCGATCGTGGGGGCTAGCCAAAAACATTCAGTACTTC	CASSRSWGLAKNIQYF
.	.	TRBV2	TRBJ1-1	TGTGCCAGCAGCGAGTGGGGGGTGGCAGGTCGCCGAGCTTTCTTT	CASSEWGVAGRRAFF
TRBD1	.	TRBV9	TRBJ2-2	TGTGCCAGCAGCGTAGTTGTTAGTAGGGGGCTGCGTACCGGGGAGCTGTTTTTT	CASSVVVSRGLRTGELFF
.	.	TRBV5-1	TRBJ1-1	TGCGCCAGCAGCTTGGCCCTAGGCACTGAAGCTTTCTTT	CASSLALGTEAFF
.	.	TRBV5-1	TRBJ1-1	TGCGCCAGCAGCTTGGTCTCAGATATGAACACTGAAGCTTTCTTT	CASSLVSDMNTEAFF
.	few	TRBV4-1	TRBJ1-2	TGCGCCAGCAGCCAGGTCCAGGGTGACTATGGCTACACCTTC	CASSQVQGDYGYTF
.	.	TRBV7-8	TRBJ2-1	TGTGCCAGCAGCTTAGCGGCGGTTTACAATGAGCAGTTCTTC	CASSLAAVYNEQFF
TRBD2	once	TRBV5-6	TRBJ2-7	TGTGCCAGCAGCTTGGGACTAGCGGGGGTCGGCTACGAGCAGTACTTC	CASSLGLAGVGYEQYF
.	.	TRBV6-1	TRBJ2-7	TGTGCCAGCAGTGAATCGGGGTGGGCGAGGGAGCAGTACTTC	CASSESGWAREQYF
.	.	TRBV6-1	TRBJ2-2	TGTGCCAGCAGTTTCTACTCCACGAACACCGGGGAGCTGTTTTTT	CASSFYSTNTGELFF
.	.	TRBV4-1	TRBJ2-7	TGCGCCAGCAGCCAGACTCTCCCCGGACAGATTGCGTACGAGCAGTACTTC	CASSQTLPGQIAYEQYF
.	.	TRBV5-1	TRBJ2-5	TGCGCCAGCAGCTTAATACCGGGTGGGGAGACCCAGTACTTC	CASSLIPGGETQYF
.	.	TRBV4-1	TRBJ1-2	TGCGCCAGCAGCCCCCTCGCAGGGACTGGCGGCTACACCTTC	CASSPLAGTGGYTF
.	.	TRBV7-3	TRBJ1-2	TGTGCCAGCAGCTTAGGGCCTAACTATGGCTACACCTTC	CASSLGPNYGYTF
.	.	TRBV6-5	TRBJ2-7	TGTGCCAGCAACCCCCGGACATCCTACGAGCAGTACTTC	CASNPRTSYEQYF
.	.	TRBV11-3	TRBJ2-3	TGTGCCAGCACCCCGGGCGGGGTTAGCACAGATACGCAGTATTTT	CASTPGGVSTDTQYF
.	.	TRBV19	TRBJ1-2	TGTGCCAGTAGTATTACAGACAACTCAATCTATGGCTACACCTTC	CASSITDNSIYGYTF
TRBD1	once	TRBV18	TRBJ2-7	TGTGCCAGCTCAGAGGGACAGCCCTACGAGCAGTACTTC	CASSEGQPYEQYF
TRBD1	.	TRBV13	TRBJ1-1	TGTGCCAGCAGCTGGCGGGCGACAGGGACGACTACGAACACTGAAGCTTTCTTT	CASSWRATGTTTNTEAFF
.	.	TRBV6-5	TRBJ1-2	TGTGCCAGCAGTACAGGGTTTGGCTACACCTTC	CASSTGFGYTF
.	.	TRBV19	TRBJ1-1	TGTGCCAGTAGTCAGGGGTCGCGTGAAGCTTTCTTT	CASSQGSREAFF
.	.	TRBV28	TRBJ2-7	TGTGCCACTGGGGCTTACTCCTACGAGCAGTACTTC	CATGAYSYEQYF
.	.	TRBV7-9	TRBJ1-1	TGTGCCAGCAGCCCCCTGGGGGCCCCGGTGCGGGCTTTCTTT	CASSPLGAPVRAFF
.	.	TRBV6-5	TRBJ1-2	TGTGCCAGCACCCCGACAGGAATCTATGGCTACACCTTC	CASTPTGIYGYTF
TRBD1	many	TRBV6-4	TRBJ2-2	TGTGCCAGCAGTGATGGACAGGAGAACACCGGGGAGCTGTTTTTT	CASSDGQENTGELFF
.	.	TRBV2	TRBJ2-7	TGTGCCAGCAGCCTGAATGGGCTCTACGAGCAGTACTTC	CASSLNGLYEQYF
TRBD1	few	TRBV7-2	TRBJ2-1	TGTGCCAGCAGCCCGTTGTGGGGACAGGCGGGATTCAATGAGCAGTTCTTC	CASSPLWGQAGFNEQFF
TRBD2	.	TRBV19	TRBJ2-1	TGTGCCAGTAGTATCACAAGACAGGCGGGGGGGGACAATGAGCAGTTCTTC	CASSITRQAGGDNEQFF
.	.	TRBV19	TRBJ2-7	TGTGCCACTCAAGGGGGGGGCCGGTACGAGCAGTACTTC	CATQGGGRYEQYF
.	once	TRBV29-1	TRBJ1-2	TGCAGCGTTGCCGGTGAAGGCTACACCTTC	CSVAGEGYTF